This T cell receptor (beta chain) was profiled in a study of lymphopenia after photon versus proton radiotherapy (dated by TCRdb to about 2019). Background on the whole study: The immunological effects of photon versus proton radiation therapy were compared in patients with gastrointestinal tumors who developed high-grade lymphopenia. The cohort comprised roughly 20 patients with gastrointestinal tumors who received either photon or proton therapy and then developed lymphopenia. The study was designed to characterize how the impact on the immune system differs between the two radiation modalities.

From the germline V gene, CDR1 is MNHEY and CDR2 is SVGAGI. V was cut back by 2 bases and J by 1 base, leaving a gap of 8 bases between them. The CDR3 holds 14 amino acids from the cysteine to the phenylalanine. The kept DNA is CDR3 alone, 42 bases in frame from the first base. Library creation used the immunoSEQ multiplex PCR assay. Deep sequencing of rearranged TCR beta loci, alongside multiparametric flow cytometry, was used to profile T cell repertoires. What TCRdb holds here is the immuneACCESS table cut down to in-frame rearrangements. Part of the clones is not present; checked against another copy, under half of the missing clones reflect an unresolved V gene, and the others are unexplained. Within this sample are around 150,000 clones, with approximately 90% of them counted one time only. About 4.3% of the sample is taken by the ten largest. As for this clone: It lacks a known antigen. There are no base qualities to consult, and no much larger clone falls within one base.

Here is what the overall study found, with its caveats: After the lymphocyte count nadir, photon-treated repertoires showed oligoclonal expansion, especially of CD8+ Temra cells, which drove the drop in diversity. During treatment, patients who received photon therapy lost naive T cells and TCR diversity and gained effector/memory populations, whereas patients who received proton therapy remained relatively stable. Among patients across the cohort who died, overall survival time showed an inverse correlation with a larger post-nadir drop in TCR diversity. The survival association was examined only in patients who died, and the authors described better survival with proton therapy as a possibility, not as a demonstrated result.

The sequencing used peripheral blood, collected from a patient treated with photon-based radiotherapy. This sequence uses TRBV6-5 and TRBJ1-1; a confident D gene designation cannot be given. This TCR was recovered from a man in his forties or fifties with gastric cancer. The CDR3 corresponds to CASSYTDGNTEAFF. In nucleotide form, the sequence is TGTGCCAGCAGTTACACCGACGGGAACACTGAAGCTTTCTTT.